This entry concerns a single TCR beta chain. As yet, its antigen is unknown. Different DNA sequences within this sample yield the same CDR3. The sample comes from a study of T cells in localized non-small cell lung cancer. V was cut by 1 base and J by 1 base, with 4 bases left in between. The CDR3 sequence is 13 residues long. The germline V gene has CDR1 MNHNS and CDR2 SASEGT. Using immunoSEQ multiplex PCR, the repertoire was profiled, and TCRdb retains in-frame clones only, with some absent. The table lists some 71,000 clones, 84% of them singletons. The study, taken as a whole, reports: A median of approximately 50 clones ranked among the top 100 in tumor appeared in adjacent lung. Of the tissues analyzed, uninvolved adjacent lung showed maximal T cell clonality, greater than tumor. Blood T cell density predicted longer survival; adjacent-lung clonality, shorter.

This chain uses TRBV6-1 with TRBJ1-1; unclear D gene. The material was peripheral blood, obtained before any cancer treatment. This clonotype originated in an older female donor with stage I lung adenocarcinoma. CDR3 bases: TGTGCCAGCAGTGAAGGAAGGAACACTGAAGCTTTCTTT. It yields the protein CASSEGRNTEAFF.